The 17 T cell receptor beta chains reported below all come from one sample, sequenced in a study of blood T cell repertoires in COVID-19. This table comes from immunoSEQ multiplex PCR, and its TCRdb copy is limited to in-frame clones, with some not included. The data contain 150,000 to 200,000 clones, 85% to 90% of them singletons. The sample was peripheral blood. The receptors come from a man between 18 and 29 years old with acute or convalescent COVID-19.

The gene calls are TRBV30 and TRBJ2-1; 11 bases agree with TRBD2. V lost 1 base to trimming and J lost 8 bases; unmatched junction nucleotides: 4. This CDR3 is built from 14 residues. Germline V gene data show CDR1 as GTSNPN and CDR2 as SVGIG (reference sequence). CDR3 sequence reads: CAWSALAGGDEQFF. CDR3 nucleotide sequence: TGTGCCTGGAGTGCCCTAGCGGGGGGCGATGAGCAGTTCTTC.

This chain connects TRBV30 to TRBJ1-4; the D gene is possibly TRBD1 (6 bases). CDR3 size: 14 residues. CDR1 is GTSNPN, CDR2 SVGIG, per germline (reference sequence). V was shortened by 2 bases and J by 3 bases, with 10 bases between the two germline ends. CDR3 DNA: TGTGCCTGGAGTACAGGGAACTCTAATGAAAAACTGTTTTTT. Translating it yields CAWSTGNSNEKLFF.

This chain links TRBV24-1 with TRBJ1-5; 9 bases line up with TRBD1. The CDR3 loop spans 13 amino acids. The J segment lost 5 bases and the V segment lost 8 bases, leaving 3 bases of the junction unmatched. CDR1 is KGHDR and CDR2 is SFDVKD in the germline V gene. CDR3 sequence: CATKDRGDQPQHF. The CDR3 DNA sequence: TGTGCCACCAAGGACAGGGGTGATCAGCCCCAGCATTTT.

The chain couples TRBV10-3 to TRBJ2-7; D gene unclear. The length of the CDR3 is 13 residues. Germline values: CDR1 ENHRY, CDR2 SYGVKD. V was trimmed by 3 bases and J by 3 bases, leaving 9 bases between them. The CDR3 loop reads CAISEYGGYEQYV. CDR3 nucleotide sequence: TGTGCCATCAGTGAATACGGCGGCTACGAGCAGTACGTC.

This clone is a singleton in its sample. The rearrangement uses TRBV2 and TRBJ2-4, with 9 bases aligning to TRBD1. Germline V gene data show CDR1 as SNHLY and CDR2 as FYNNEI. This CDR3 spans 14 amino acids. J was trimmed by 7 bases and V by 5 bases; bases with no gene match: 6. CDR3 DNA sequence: TGTGCCAGCAGTCGGACAGGGGTGGATAACATTCAGTACTTC. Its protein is CASSRTGVDNIQYF.

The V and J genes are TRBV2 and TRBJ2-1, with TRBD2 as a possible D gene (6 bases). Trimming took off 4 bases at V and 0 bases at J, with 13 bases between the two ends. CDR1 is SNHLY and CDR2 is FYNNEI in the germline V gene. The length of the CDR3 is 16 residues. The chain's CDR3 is CASSVGTLSSYNEQFF. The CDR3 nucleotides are TGTGCCAGCAGTGTCGGGACTTTGAGCTCCTACAATGAGCAGTTCTTC.

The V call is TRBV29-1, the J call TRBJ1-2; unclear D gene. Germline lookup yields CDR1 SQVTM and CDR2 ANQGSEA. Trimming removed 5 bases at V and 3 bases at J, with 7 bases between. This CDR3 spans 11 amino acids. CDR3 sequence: CSVQRDYGYTF. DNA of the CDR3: TGCAGCGTTCAGAGGGACTATGGCTACACCTTC.

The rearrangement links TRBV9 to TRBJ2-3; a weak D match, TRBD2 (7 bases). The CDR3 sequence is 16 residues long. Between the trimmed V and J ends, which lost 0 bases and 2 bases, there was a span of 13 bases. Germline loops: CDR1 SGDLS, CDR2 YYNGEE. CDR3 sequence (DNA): TGTGCCAGCAGCGTAGTTGGGGGGGCTTTCACAGATACGCAGTATTTT. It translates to CASSVVGGAFTDTQYF.

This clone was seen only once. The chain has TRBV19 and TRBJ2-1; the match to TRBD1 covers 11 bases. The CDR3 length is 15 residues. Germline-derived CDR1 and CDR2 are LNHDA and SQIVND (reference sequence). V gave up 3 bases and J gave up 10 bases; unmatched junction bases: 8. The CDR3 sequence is CASSMDRGQIWEQFF. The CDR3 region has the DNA TGTGCCAGTAGTATGGACAGGGGGCAGATTTGGGAGCAGTTCTTC.

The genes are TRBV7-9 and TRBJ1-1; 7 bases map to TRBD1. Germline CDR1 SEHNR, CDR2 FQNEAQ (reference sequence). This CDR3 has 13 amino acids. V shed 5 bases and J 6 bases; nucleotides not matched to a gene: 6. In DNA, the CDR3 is TGTGCCAGCAGCCGCAAGGGGGCTGCTGAAGCTTTCTTT. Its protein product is CASSRKGAAEAFF.

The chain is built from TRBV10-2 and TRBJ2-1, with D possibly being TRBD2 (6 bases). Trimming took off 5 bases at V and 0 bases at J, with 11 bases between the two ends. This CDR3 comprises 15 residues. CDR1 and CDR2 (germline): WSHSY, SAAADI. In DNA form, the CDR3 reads TGCGCCAGCAGTACCACGACTAGCTCCTACAATGAGCAGTTCTTC. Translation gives CASSTTTSSYNEQFF.

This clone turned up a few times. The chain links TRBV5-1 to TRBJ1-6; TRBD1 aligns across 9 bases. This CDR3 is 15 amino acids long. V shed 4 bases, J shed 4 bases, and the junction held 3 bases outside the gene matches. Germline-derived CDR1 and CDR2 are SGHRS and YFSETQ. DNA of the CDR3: TGCGCCAGCAGCCAGACAGGGGGATATAATTCACCCCTCCACTTT. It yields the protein CASSQTGGYNSPLHF. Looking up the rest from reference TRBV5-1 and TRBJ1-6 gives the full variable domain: KAGVTQTPRYLIKTRGQQVTLSCSPISGHRSVSWYQQTPGQGLQFLFEYFSETQRNKGNFPGRFSGRQFSNSRSEMNVSTLELGDSALYLCASSQTGGYNSPLHFGNGTRLTVT.

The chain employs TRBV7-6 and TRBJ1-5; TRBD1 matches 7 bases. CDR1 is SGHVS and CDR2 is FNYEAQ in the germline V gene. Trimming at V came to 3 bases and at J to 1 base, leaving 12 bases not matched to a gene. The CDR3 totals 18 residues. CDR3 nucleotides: TGTGCCAGCAGCTTCAGACAGGGAAATTGCAGGAGCAATCAGCCCCAGCATTTT. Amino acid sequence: CASSFRQGNCRSNQPQHF.

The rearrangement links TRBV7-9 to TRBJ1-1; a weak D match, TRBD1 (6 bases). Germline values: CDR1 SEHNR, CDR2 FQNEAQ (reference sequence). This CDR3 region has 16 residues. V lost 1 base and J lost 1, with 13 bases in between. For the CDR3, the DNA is TGTGCCAGCAGCTTAGGGGGGGGCGCAGGGAACACTGAAGCTTTCTTT. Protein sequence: CASSLGGGAGNTEAFF.

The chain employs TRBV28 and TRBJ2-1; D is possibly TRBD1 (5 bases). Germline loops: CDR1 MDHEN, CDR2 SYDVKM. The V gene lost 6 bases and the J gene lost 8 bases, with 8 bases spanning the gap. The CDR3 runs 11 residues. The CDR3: CASRDSYEQFF. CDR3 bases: TGTGCCAGCAGAGACAGCTATGAGCAGTTCTTC.

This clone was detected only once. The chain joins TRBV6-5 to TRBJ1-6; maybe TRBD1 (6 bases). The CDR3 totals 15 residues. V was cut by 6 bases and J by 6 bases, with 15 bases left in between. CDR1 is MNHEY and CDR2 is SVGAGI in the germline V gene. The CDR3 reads CASSQDRSGNSPLHF. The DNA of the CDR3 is TGTGCCAGCAGCCAAGACAGGAGTGGTAATTCACCCCTCCACTTT.

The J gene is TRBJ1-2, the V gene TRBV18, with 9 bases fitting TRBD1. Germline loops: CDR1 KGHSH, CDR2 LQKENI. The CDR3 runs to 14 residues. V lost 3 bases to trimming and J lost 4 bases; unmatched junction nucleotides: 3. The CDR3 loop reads CASSPGDRAYGYTF. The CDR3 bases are TGTGCCAGCTCACCGGGGGACAGGGCCTATGGCTACACCTTC. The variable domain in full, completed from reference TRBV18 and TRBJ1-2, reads NAGVMQNPRHLVRRRGQEARLRCSPMKGHSHVYWYRQLPEEGLKFMVYLQKENIIDESGMPKERFSAEFPKEGPSILRIQQVVRGDSAAYFCASSPGDRAYGYTFGSGTRLTVV.